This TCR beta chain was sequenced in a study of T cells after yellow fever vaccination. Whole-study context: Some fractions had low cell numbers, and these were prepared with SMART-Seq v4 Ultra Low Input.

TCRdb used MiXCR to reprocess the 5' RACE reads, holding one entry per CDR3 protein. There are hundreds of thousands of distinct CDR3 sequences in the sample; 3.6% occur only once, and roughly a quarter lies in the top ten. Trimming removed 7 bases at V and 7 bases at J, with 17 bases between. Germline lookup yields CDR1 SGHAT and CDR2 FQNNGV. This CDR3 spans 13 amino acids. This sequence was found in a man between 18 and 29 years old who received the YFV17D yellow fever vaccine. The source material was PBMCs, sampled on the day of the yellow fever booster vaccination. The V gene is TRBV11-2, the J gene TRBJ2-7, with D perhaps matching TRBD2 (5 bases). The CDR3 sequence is CASTPFLRGEQYF. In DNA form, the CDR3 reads TGTGCCAGCACCCCATTCCTCCGAGGGGAGCAGTACTTC.